A single sample is the source of the 23 T cell receptor beta chains below, sequenced in a study of T cells in Graves' hyperthyroidism and ophthalmopathy. RNA transcripts gave rise to amplified TCR beta CDR3 regions. The TCR CDR3 was amplified in a first-round RT-PCR using the HTBI primer set. TCRdb analysed the multiplex PCR reads with MiXCR anew, one entry per CDR3 protein. The data hold fewer than 800,000 distinct CDR3 sequences, with about a sixth observed a single time. Sequencing used blood. Receptors were obtained from a young man with Graves' hyperthyroidism.

This clonotype was recorded many times. The gene calls are TRBV20-1 and TRBJ2-3; the match to TRBD1 covers 7 bases. CDR3 size: 13 residues. The V gene's germline CDR1 is DFQATT and CDR2 SNEGSKA (reference sequence). Germline trimming cut 8 bases from V and 0 bases from J; bases unmatched to any gene: 5. The CDR3 DNA reads TGCAGTATCAGGGGGTTTAGCACAGATACGCAGTATTTT. Amino acid sequence: CSIRGFSTDTQYF.

This rearrangement joins TRBV4-1 to TRBJ2-7; 8 positions match TRBD2. The CDR3 is made up of 19 amino acids. Germline CDR1 is MGHRA and CDR2 is YSYEKL. With V trimmed by 4 bases and J by 2 bases, 19 bases remained unmatched. The chain's CDR3 is CASSPNLLAGGLLTYEQYF. CDR3 in DNA: TGCGCCAGCAGCCCCAACCTTCTAGCGGGTGGGCTTCTTACCTACGAGCAGTACTTC.

This clonotype was found a few times. The chain couples TRBV5-1 to TRBJ2-7, with D maybe TRBD2 (6 bases). The CDR3 extends over 20 amino acids. CDR1 and CDR2 from the germline V gene are SGHRS and YFSETQ. V lost 4 bases and J 0 bases, leaving 29 bases between the germline ends. The CDR3 DNA follows: TGCGCCAGCAGCCCTGTCCCCTTTAGCGGCCGTGCCGACGGCTCCTACGAGCAGTACTTC. Translating it yields CASSPVPFSGRADGSYEQYF.

This clonotype appeared many times. This chain connects TRBV28 to TRBJ2-7; 9 positions match TRBD2. The CDR3 sequence is 18 residues long. Germline loops: CDR1 MDHEN, CDR2 SYDVKM. V trimming: 3 bases; J trimming: 2 bases; junction bases outside the gene matches: 14. CDR3 sequence: CASSLPIRWTSVTYEQYF. CDR3 DNA: TGTGCCAGCAGTTTGCCTATCCGGTGGACTAGCGTAACCTACGAGCAGTACTTC. Complete variable domain (other parts from reference TRBV28 and TRBJ2-7): DVKVTQSSRYLVKRTGEKVFLECVQDMDHENMFWYRQDPGLGLRLIYFSYDVKMKEKGDIPEGYSVSREKKERFSLILESASTNQTSMYLCASSLPIRWTSVTYEQYFGPGTRLTVT.

The chain joins TRBV20-1 to TRBJ2-3; D possibly uses TRBD1 or TRBD2 (5 bases each). This CDR3 has 18 amino acids. Germline V CDR1 and CDR2: DFQATT, SNEGSKA (reference sequence). Here the CDR3 DNA reads TGCACCCCCAAGAAGTCTCTAGTACCCGGGGCACCCACAGATACGCAGTATTTT. Its translation is CTPKKSLVPGAPTDTQYF.

With respect to this clonotype: A much bigger clone sits one base away, suggesting this may be a read error. The chain employs TRBV12-3 or TRBV12-4 and TRBJ1-2; D call uncertain. There are 13 residues in the CDR3. Trimming took off 0 bases at V and 3 bases at J, with 5 bases between the two ends. The CDR3 DNA follows: TGTGCCAGCAGTTTAGCACGGGACTATGGCTACACCTTC. Translation: CASSLARDYGYTF.

Note on this clonotype: A much larger clone differs from this one at a single base, so this may be a read error. The rearrangement links TRBV6-1 to TRBJ2-2, with 7 bases that match TRBD1. Trimming at V came to 6 bases and at J to 9 bases, leaving 13 bases not matched to a gene. Germline V gives CDR1 MNHNS, CDR2 SASEGT. The CDR3 extends over 15 amino acids. CDR3 amino acids: CASSFLTGLARELFF. The CDR3 DNA is TGTGCCAGCAGCTTTTTGACAGGGCTCGCCAGGGAGCTGTTTTTT.

The table lists this clonotype with many counts. The chain is built from TRBV28 and TRBJ2-1; possible D gene TRBD1, 6 bases. The CDR3 totals 13 residues. V was clipped by 2 bases and J by 8 bases, with 10 bases between them. CDR1 is MDHEN, CDR2 SYDVKM, per germline. This chain's CDR3 is CASSLNRAHEQFF. CDR3 in DNA: TGTGCCAGCAGTTTAAACAGGGCCCATGAGCAGTTCTTC. The entire variable domain, with the rest obtained from reference TRBV28 and TRBJ2-1, is as follows: DVKVTQSSRYLVKRTGEKVFLECVQDMDHENMFWYRQDPGLGLRLIYFSYDVKMKEKGDIPEGYSVSREKKERFSLILESASTNQTSMYLCASSLNRAHEQFFGPGTRLTVL.

This clonotype was seen ten or more times. The chain employs TRBV12-3 or TRBV12-4 and TRBJ2-3, with D maybe TRBD2 (6 bases). Trimming left V 5 bases short and J 1 base short, with 16 bases between. This CDR3 contains 16 residues. The CDR3 DNA follows: TGTGCCAGCAGTGTGACAGTAGTAGCGGGCACAGATACGCAGTATTTT. Its protein product is CASSVTVVAGTDTQYF.

This clonotype has ten or more counts. The V gene is TRBV6-1, the J gene TRBJ1-2, with 8 bases lining up with TRBD1. Germline V gene data show CDR1 as MNHNS and CDR2 as SASEGT. CDR3 length: 16 amino acids. J lost 4 bases, V lost 8 bases, and 15 bases had no gene match. The CDR3 DNA follows: TGTGCCAGCGCCGGGACAGGTCCTCTCGGGAGCTATGGCTACACCTTC. Protein sequence: CASAGTGPLGSYGYTF.

The chain links TRBV20-1 to TRBJ1-5; D not certain. The germline CDR1 and CDR2 sequences are DFQATT and SNEGSKA (reference sequence). The germline V and J ends were trimmed by 6 bases and 4 bases, with 13 bases remaining between them. This CDR3 region has 13 residues. CDR3 residues: CSACVTVNQPQHF. CDR3 DNA: TGCAGTGCCTGTGTAACGGTTAATCAGCCCCAGCATTTT.

This clonotype was picked up many times. Here the CDR3 reads CASSLGLAADTQYF. As DNA, the CDR3 is TGTGCCAGCAGCCTGGGACTAGCGGCAGATACGCAGTATTTT. The chain is built from TRBV7-9 and TRBJ2-3; TRBD2 matches at 11 bases. The germline gives CDR1 SEHNR, CDR2 FQNEAQ (reference sequence). CDR3 length: 14 residues. The V gene end was trimmed by 5 bases and the J gene end by 4 bases; junction bases not matched to a gene: 2. The full variable domain, with the rest looked up from reference TRBV7-9 and TRBJ2-3, is DTGVSQNPRHKITKRGQNVTFRCDPISEHNRLYWYRQTLGQGPEFLTYFQNEAQLEKSRLLSDRFSAERPKGSFSTLEIQRTEQGDSAMYLCASSLGLAADTQYFGPGTRLTVL.

This clonotype was detected ten times or more. The chain carries TRBV28 and TRBJ2-1, with a possible D match to TRBD1 (7 bases). V was cut by 3 bases and J by 4 bases, with 13 bases left in between. This CDR3 is built from 15 residues. CDR1 is MDHEN, CDR2 SYDVKM, per germline. This CDR3 is CASSFGGTAYNEQFF. The CDR3 region has the DNA TGTGCCAGCAGTTTTGGGGGGACAGCTTACAATGAGCAGTTCTTC.

Only a few counts were recorded for this clonotype. The chain employs TRBV7-9 and TRBJ2-7, with a weak D call TRBD1 (5 bases). The ends were cut back, 2 bases at V and 3 bases at J, with 11 bases in the middle. The length of the CDR3 is 14 residues. Germline V gene sequence: CDR1 SEHNR, CDR2 FQNEAQ (reference sequence). The CDR3 spells CASSLSGLIYEQYF. The CDR3 nucleotides are TGTGCCAGCAGCTTATCAGGGTTAATCTACGAGCAGTACTTC.

This chain connects TRBV7-9 to TRBJ2-7; either TRBD1 or TRBD2 may supply D (5 bases each). CDR3 size: 15 residues. The germline V gene encodes CDR1 SEHNR and CDR2 FQNEAQ (reference sequence). Trimming removed 4 bases from V and 0 bases from J, with 13 bases in between. For the CDR3, the DNA is TGTGCCAGCAGCTCCCACCGGGACCGCTCCTACGAGCAGTACTTC. Translating gives CASSSHRDRSYEQYF.

Only a few counts were recorded for this clonotype. V is TRBV6-1 and J is TRBJ1-4, with D perhaps matching TRBD1 (5 bases). CDR3 size: 12 residues. V was clipped by 6 bases and J by 8 bases, with 10 bases between them. From germline, CDR1 is MNHNS and CDR2 SASEGT. CDR3 DNA: TGTGCCAGCAGAGCCTGGGGGGAAAAACTGTTTTTT. Protein product: CASRAWGEKLFF.

This clonotype was found a few times. This chain connects TRBV30 to TRBJ1-4; D ambiguous. V was shortened by 0 bases and J by 13 bases, with 6 bases between the two germline ends. The CDR3 consists of 10 residues. Germline lookup yields CDR1 GTSNPN and CDR2 SVGIG (reference sequence). CDR3 in amino acids: CAWSVGRLFF. DNA of the CDR3: TGTGCCTGGAGTGTGGGTAGACTGTTTTTT. Looking up the rest from reference TRBV30 and TRBJ1-4 gives the full variable domain: SQTIHQWPATLVQPVGSPLSLECTVEGTSNPNLYWYRQAAGRGLQLLFYSVGIGQISSEVPQNLSASRPQDRQFILSSKKLLLSDSGFYLCAWSVGRLFFGSGTQLSVL.

V is TRBV7-9 and J is TRBJ2-7; D tentatively reads TRBD1 or TRBD2 (7 bases each). Trimming left V 5 bases short and J 4 bases short, with 18 bases between. The germline gives CDR1 SEHNR, CDR2 FQNEAQ (reference sequence). This CDR3 has 15 residues. CDR3 sequence reads: CASSNQGGDPYEQYF. CDR3 coding DNA: TGTGCCAGCAGCAACCAGGGGGGGGACCCTTACGAGCAGTACTTC.

This clonotype was observed a few times. This chain joins TRBV15 and TRBJ2-7, with 8 bases aligning to TRBD2. CDR1 is LNHNV and CDR2 is YYDKDF in the germline V gene (reference sequence). The CDR3 sequence is 15 residues long. J gave up 6 bases and V 1 base, and 8 bases lay outside the gene matches. The CDR3 DNA reads TGTGCCACCAGCAGAGGGGGGACTAGTTTTGGCGAGCAGTACTTC. It translates to CATSRGGTSFGEQYF.

This chain links TRBV5-1 with TRBJ2-3; the match to TRBD1 covers 11 bases. Per germline, CDR1 SGHRS and CDR2 YFSETQ. V was pared by 1 base and J by 8 bases, with 6 bases of the junction left unmatched. The CDR3 totals 15 residues. The CDR3: CASSLSGQGDLTQYF. Written as DNA, the CDR3 is TGCGCCAGCAGCTTGTCGGGACAGGGGGACCTTACGCAGTATTTT.

The V gene is TRBV5-4, the J gene TRBJ2-3; 11 positions agree with TRBD2. Germline CDR1 is SGHNT and CDR2 is YYREEE (reference sequence). This CDR3 has 16 amino acids. V was pared by 6 bases and J by 2 bases, with 8 bases of the junction left unmatched. CDR3 residues: CASKPTSGSSTDTQYF. The CDR3 DNA reads TGTGCCAGCAAACCAACTAGCGGGAGTTCCACAGATACGCAGTATTTT.

The chain joins TRBV4-1 to TRBJ1-3; no firm D call. Trimming took 0 bases from V and 0 from J, leaving 9 bases between them. CDR1 is MGHRA, CDR2 YSYEKL, per germline. This CDR3 has 16 residues. Here the CDR3 reads CASSQDPISSGNTIYF. In DNA form, the CDR3 reads TGCGCCAGCAGCCAAGATCCCATTAGCTCTGGAAACACCATATATTTT.

This clonotype was recorded at least ten times. The chain links TRBV27 to TRBJ2-1; no clear D gene. The CDR3 runs to 15 residues. The V end was cut by 1 base, the J end by 0 bases, with 7 bases between. From germline, CDR1 is MNHEY and CDR2 SMNVEV (reference sequence). CDR3 protein: CASSLLPSSYNEQFF. The CDR3 bases are TGTGCCAGCAGTTTATTACCGTCCTCCTACAATGAGCAGTTCTTC.